This T cell receptor (beta chain) was profiled in a study of shared clonotypes between healthy human individuals. Study results and limitations: Blood was the sole source, and tissue repertoires probably differ.

Genomic DNA per cell subset filled all wells of several immunoSEQ plates. TCRdb keeps only in-frame clones here, not all; method: immunoSEQ multiplex PCR. The sample has about 2.2 million clones; 93% are singletons. Germline V gene sequence: CDR1 SGHAT, CDR2 FQDESV (reference sequence). The CDR3 is 16 residues long. With V trimmed by 0 bases and J by 4 bases, 5 bases remained unmatched. This clone has only one observation. Antigen unknown. CD45RO-negative CD8 cells positively selected for CCR7 made up the naive population, which excluded terminally differentiated effector memory CD45RA+ cells. Sequences were obtained from naive CD8+ T cells from PBMCs. This TCR was sampled from a man aged 18 to 29 in good health. Some clones in this sample may be carry-over from other donors' samples. The chain is built from TRBV11-1 and TRBJ2-7, with 11 bases that match TRBD1. CDR3 in amino acids: CASSLAGQGAVYEQYF. The DNA for the CDR3 is TGTGCCAGCAGCTTAGCAGGACAGGGGGCGGTATACGAGCAGTACTTC.